One and the same sample provided the 3 T cell receptor beta chains below, sequenced in a study of blood T cell repertoires in COVID-19. Repertoires were generated with immunoSEQ multiplex PCR, while TCRdb's copy carries only in-frame clones and drops some. The sample lists under 200,000 clones; just under 90% were seen once. Sample: peripheral blood. Receptors were obtained from a woman aged 70-85 years with COVID-19, enrolled during active disease.

V usage is TRBV18 and J usage is TRBJ1-2, with D hard to call. Trimming took off 3 bases at V and 0 bases at J, with 5 bases between the two ends. CDR3 length: 13 amino acids. Germline V lookup: CDR1 KGHSH, CDR2 LQKENI. The CDR3 loop is CASSPTANYGYTF. As DNA, the CDR3 is TGTGCCAGCTCACCTACAGCTAACTATGGCTACACCTTC. The full variable domain, with the rest looked up from reference TRBV18 and TRBJ1-2, is NAGVMQNPRHLVRRRGQEARLRCSPMKGHSHVYWYRQLPEEGLKFMVYLQKENIIDESGMPKERFSAEFPKEGPSILRIQQVVRGDSAAYFCASSPTANYGYTFGSGTRLTVV.

This sequence joins TRBV12-3 or TRBV12-4 and TRBJ2-1; D uncertain. V lost 0 bases and J 9 bases, leaving 9 bases between the germline ends. CDR3 size: 13 residues. The DNA of the CDR3 is TGTGCCAGCAGTTTAGCGCAGGCAGGTGAGCAGTTCTTC. It encodes CASSLAQAGEQFF.

This chain connects TRBV7-9 to TRBJ1-1, with 7 nucleotides matching TRBD1. Germline trimming cut 2 bases from V and 0 bases from J; bases unmatched to any gene: 3. Germline-derived CDR1 and CDR2 are SEHNR and FQNEAQ (reference sequence). CDR3 size: 15 residues. CDR3 sequence reads: CASSLHRGMNTEAFF. The CDR3 nucleotides are TGTGCCAGCAGCTTACACAGGGGCATGAACACTGAAGCTTTCTTT.